Described below is a single T cell receptor beta chain sequence and its context. Its antigen is not known. The method was immunoSEQ multiplex PCR; TCRdb's version includes in-frame clones alone and lacks a portion of them. Of about 31,000 clones listed, roughly 90% are singletons. This specimen comes from a study of OX40 agonist ivuxolimab in advanced cancers. Study summary: Of the patients, three showed partial responses, one with hepatocellular carcinoma and two with cutaneous melanoma. Study-wide results and limits: Individuals who were partial responders at 0.1-3.0 mg/kg had clonal expansion that ranked among the lowest. Average numbers of expanded clones were greater in CD8+ T cells than in CD4+.

The germline gives CDR1 SGHTA, CDR2 FQGNSA. The CDR3 is 11 amino acids. The germline V and J ends were trimmed by 1 base and 9 bases, with 4 bases remaining between them. Here the sequenced sample was CD4+ or CD8+ T cells sorted from blood, taken in a trial of the OX40 agonist ivuxolimab. This TCR derives from an adult with an advanced solid tumor such as melanoma, head and neck, liver or kidney cancer. The V gene is TRBV7-2, the J gene TRBJ2-1; D gene ambiguous. The CDR3 nucleotides are TGTGCCAGCAGCTTAGGAGTTGAGCAGTTCTTC. Protein: CASSLGVEQFF.